Listed here are 10 T cell receptor beta chains from one sample, sequenced in a study of glioma-infiltrating T cells after dendritic cell vaccination listed by TCRdb under 2016. The library was produced with the immunoSEQ multiplex PCR assay. The table comes from immuneACCESS by way of TCRdb, which keeps in-frame sequences with V and J called. Part of the clones is missing from these tables; in studies checked, under half for an unresolved V gene and the rest for unknown reasons. In all, the sample holds around 90,000 clones, and about four fifths of those were seen once. Roughly 5.6% of the sample comes from the top ten. This specimen was blood, taken before dendritic cell vaccination. Receptors originate from a human donor with glioblastoma.

The chain has TRBV11-3 and TRBJ1-2; 8 nucleotides match TRBD1. The CDR3 is made up of 18 amino acids. V trimming: 5 bases; J trimming: 3 bases; junction bases outside the gene matches: 17. Germline V gives CDR1 SGHNT, CDR2 YENEEA. This CDR3 reads CASSPKRTGFNVDYGYTF. DNA of the CDR3: TGTGCCAGCAGCCCCAAGAGGACAGGGTTTAATGTGGACTATGGCTACACCTTC.

V usage is TRBV7-8 and J usage is TRBJ2-5; 8 bases are shared with TRBD1. The CDR3 loop spans 16 amino acids. Germline CDR1 and CDR2: SGHVS and FQNEAQ. With 2 bases clipped from V and 5 bases from J, the junction kept 10 bases outside the gene matches. The CDR3 is CASSLRTGSGLETQYF. CDR3 sequence (DNA): TGTGCCAGCAGCTTAAGGACAGGGAGTGGGCTCGAGACCCAGTACTTC.

This sequence joins TRBV18 and TRBJ1-5; D possibly corresponds to TRBD1 (5 bases). Germline CDR1 reads KGHSH; CDR2 reads LQKENI. V lost 3 bases and J 7 bases, leaving 10 bases between the germline ends. The CDR3 has 13 residues. The CDR3, as DNA: TGTGCCAGCTCACCCCCAGGGTCCCAGCCCCAGCATTTT. Translating it yields CASSPPGSQPQHF.

This rearrangement joins TRBV6-5 to TRBJ2-7; TRBD2 is a possible D gene (6 bases). This CDR3 has 14 residues. Trimming took off 5 bases at V and 7 bases at J, with 18 bases between the two ends. CDR1 MNHEY and CDR2 SVGAGI come from the germline V gene. The CDR3 region has the DNA TGTGCCAGCAGTCCGGGGGTCCCTTTCTCGGAGCAGTACTTC. Its translation: CASSPGVPFSEQYF.

For this clone: At one end the junction does not follow the germline gene, possibly because of a read error. The chain couples TRBV7-7 to TRBJ1-4; D remains unclear. The germline CDR1 and CDR2 sequences are SSHAT and FNYEAQ (reference sequence). The CDR3 runs 13 residues. The DNA of the CDR3 is TGTGCTAGCAGTAAGAGTCGTAATGAAAAACTGTTTTTT. This gives the protein CASSKSRNEKLFF.

This clone was detected many times. This chain uses TRBV19 with TRBJ1-3; D unresolved. This CDR3 spans 12 amino acids. Looked up from germline, CDR1 is LNHDA and CDR2 is SQIVND (reference sequence). Here the CDR3 DNA reads TGTGCTGTCCGGGGATGGACGAACACCATATATTTT. It translates to CAVRGWTNTIYF.

The chain joins TRBV7-8 to TRBJ2-1, with 8 bases lining up with TRBD1. The germline V gene has CDR1 SGHVS and CDR2 FQNEAQ. The CDR3 is made up of 14 amino acids. V shed 7 bases, J shed 5 bases, and the junction held 7 bases outside the gene matches. The CDR3 loop reads CASNRDRRNNEQFF. CDR3 in DNA: TGTGCCAGCAACCGGGACAGGAGAAACAATGAGCAGTTCTTC.

This clone has just a few counts. The chain links TRBV30 to TRBJ2-3; perhaps TRBD2 as D (5 bases). V gave up 5 bases and J gave up 1 base, with 13 bases separating them. The CDR3 consists of 14 residues. CDR1 is GTSNPN and CDR2 is SVGIG in the germline V gene (reference sequence). The CDR3 region is CAWRAIARTDTQYF. CDR3 DNA sequence: TGTGCCTGGCGTGCGATAGCGCGCACAGATACGCAGTATTTT.

This chain connects TRBV27 to TRBJ2-1, with 7 bases lining up with TRBD2. This CDR3 is 17 amino acids long. Germline V lookup: CDR1 MNHEY, CDR2 SMNVEV (reference sequence). V trimming: 4 bases; J trimming: 0 bases; junction bases outside the gene matches: 9. The CDR3 nucleotides read TGTGCCAGCAGTTCCTGGGAGGGACTCCCCTCCTACAATGAGCAGTTCTTC. Its protein is CASSSWEGLPSYNEQFF.

The V gene is TRBV7-9, the J gene TRBJ1-2; no reliable D call. The germline V gene has CDR1 SEHNR and CDR2 FQNEAQ (reference sequence). With 2 bases removed from V and 7 bases from J, the gap between germline ends came to 17 bases. This CDR3 spans 15 amino acids. The CDR3: CASSLNYPVGGGYTF. The CDR3 DNA is TGTGCCAGCAGCTTAAATTACCCCGTCGGAGGTGGCTACACCTTC.